Shown below are 20 T cell receptor beta chains from a single sample sequenced in a study of cytomegalovirus exposure and HLA in healthy donors. The PCR used 60 Vbeta and 13 Jbeta primers. The assay was immunoSEQ multiplex PCR, and TCRdb's table has in-frame clones only and misses some. This repertoire shows 170,000 or so clones, 80% to 90% found once; its top ten account for 4.8%. The source material was PBMCs. The receptors derive from a girl aged 10 to 17 in good health and CMV-seropositive.

V usage is TRBV4-1 and J usage is TRBJ1-2; D gene ambiguous. Between the trimmed V and J ends, which lost 0 bases and 0 bases, there was a span of 14 bases. Germline CDR1 MGHRA, CDR2 YSYEKL. The CDR3 length is 17 residues. The CDR3 loop is CASSQEAALSTNYGYTF. As DNA, the CDR3 is TGCGCCAGCAGCCAAGAAGCGGCACTTTCGACTAACTATGGCTACACCTTC.

Written as DNA, the CDR3 is TGTGCCAGCAGTTCCGGGGGAAACTCCTACGAGCAGTACTTC. This translates into CASSSGGNSYEQYF. The chain has TRBV27 and TRBJ2-7; tentatively, D is TRBD2 (6 bases). Germline lookup yields CDR1 MNHEY and CDR2 SMNVEV (reference sequence). The V end lost 4 bases, the J end lost 0 bases, and 10 bases lay between the germline ends. This CDR3 region has 14 residues.

J is TRBJ1-1 and V is TRBV7-9; possibly TRBD1 for D (6 bases). V was clipped by 1 base and J by 5 bases, with 17 bases between them. CDR1 is SEHNR and CDR2 is FQNEAQ in the germline V gene (reference sequence). The CDR3 has 16 amino acids. The CDR3 is CASSLGYSGVLTEAFF. The CDR3 region has the DNA TGTGCCAGCAGCTTAGGGTACTCAGGGGTCCTAACTGAAGCTTTCTTT.

The chain carries TRBV5-5 and TRBJ2-1, with 11 positions matching TRBD2. This CDR3 contains 15 residues. Germline V gene lookup returns CDR1 SGHKS and CDR2 YYEKEE (reference sequence). V shed 4 bases and J 4 bases; nucleotides not matched to a gene: 4. The CDR3: CASSPTSGEYNEQFF. Here the CDR3 DNA reads TGTGCCAGCAGCCCGACTAGCGGGGAATACAATGAGCAGTTCTTC. Complete variable domain (other parts from reference TRBV5-5 and TRBJ2-1): DAGVTQSPTHLIKTRGQQVTLRCSPISGHKSVSWYQQVLGQGPQFIFQYYEKEERGRGNFPDRFSARQFPNYSSELNVNALLLGDSALYLCASSPTSGEYNEQFFGPGTRLTVL.

This chain links TRBV7-3 with TRBJ1-2, with D tentatively TRBD1 (6 bases). Germline CDR1 and CDR2: SGHTA and FQGTGA. Trimming stripped 5 bases from V and 6 bases from J, with 10 bases between. The CDR3 runs 12 residues. CDR3 residues: CASSPGTNGYTF. The CDR3, as DNA: TGTGCCAGCAGCCCCGGGACAAATGGCTACACCTTC.

The rearrangement joins TRBV11-2 to TRBJ2-1, with TRBD2 matching 10 bases. CDR1 SGHAT and CDR2 FQNNGV come from the germline V gene. J was trimmed by 2 bases and V by 4 bases; bases with no gene match: 2. The CDR3 is 15 residues long. The CDR3 DNA follows: TGTGCCAGCAGCTCACTAGCGGGGACCTACAATGAGCAGTTCTTC. This gives the protein CASSSLAGTYNEQFF.

The gene calls are TRBV6-5 and TRBJ1-2; 7 nucleotides agree with TRBD1. CDR3 length equals 15 residues. CDR1 MNHEY and CDR2 SVGAGI come from the germline V gene. The V gene end was trimmed by 4 bases and the J gene end by 4 bases; junction bases not matched to a gene: 9. CDR3 nucleotide sequence: TGTGCCAGCAGTTTACTCCACCGGGACAGCTATGGCTACACCTTC. Residues: CASSLLHRDSYGYTF.

The chain links TRBV6-1 to TRBJ2-7; 7 bases align to TRBD1. J lost 3 bases, V lost 5 bases, and 10 bases had no gene match. Germline V CDR1 and CDR2: MNHNS, SASEGT. CDR3 length: 15 residues. This CDR3 is CASSPTGVVIYEQYF. The DNA for the CDR3 is TGTGCCAGCAGTCCAACAGGGGTAGTTATCTACGAGCAGTACTTC.

This chain links TRBV5-4 with TRBJ2-3; 7 bases agree with TRBD2. The ends lost 0 bases at V and 4 bases at J; junction bases unmatched: 20. The CDR3 length is 20 residues. Germline CDR1 and CDR2: SGHNT and YYREEE (reference sequence). CDR3 amino acids: CASSLEIRFTGGTPADTQYF. The CDR3 DNA reads as TGTGCCAGCAGCTTGGAAATCCGGTTTACCGGGGGGACTCCGGCAGATACGCAGTATTTT.

The rearrangement uses TRBV2 and TRBJ2-3, with D possibly being TRBD2 (5 bases). This CDR3 has 14 residues. The V gene lost 1 base and the J gene lost 0 bases, with 5 bases spanning the gap. Germline loops: CDR1 SNHLY, CDR2 FYNNEI. In DNA form, the CDR3 reads TGTGCCAGCAGTGAAGGGACTAGCACAGATACGCAGTATTTT. Residues: CASSEGTSTDTQYF.

The chain joins TRBV6-5 to TRBJ2-3, with 8 bases lining up with TRBD2. This CDR3 contains 13 residues. Germline CDR1 MNHEY, CDR2 SVGAGI. Losses at the gene ends were 7 bases for V and 5 bases for J; bases not matched to a gene: 5. The CDR3 DNA sequence: TGTGCCAGCAAGCGGGGGATGGGAGATACGCAGTATTTT. It is translated as CASKRGMGDTQYF.

The chain recombines TRBV7-9 with TRBJ1-2; tentative D call: TRBD1 (5 bases). The CDR3 extends over 13 amino acids. Germline V CDR1 and CDR2: SEHNR, FQNEAQ (reference sequence). V was trimmed by 5 bases and J by 8 bases, leaving 15 bases between them. CDR3 sequence reads: CASSPPRGKGYTF. In DNA, the CDR3 is TGTGCCAGCAGCCCGCCTCGGGGGAAGGGCTACACCTTC.

The sample holds one count of this clone. The rearrangement joins TRBV27 to TRBJ1-5; 7 bases are shared with TRBD1. J was trimmed by 3 bases and V by 4 bases; bases with no gene match: 9. Germline CDR1 and CDR2: MNHEY and SMNVEV (reference sequence). CDR3 length equals 16 residues. The CDR3 sequence is CASSSLSTGLNQPQHF. The DNA for the CDR3 is TGTGCCAGCAGTTCGCTCTCGACAGGGCTCAATCAGCCCCAGCATTTT.

The gene calls are TRBV19 and TRBJ1-5, with 7 nucleotides matching TRBD1. The CDR3 is made up of 15 amino acids. The J segment lost 4 bases and the V segment lost 6 bases, leaving 9 bases of the junction unmatched. Germline V CDR1 and CDR2: LNHDA, SQIVND (reference sequence). Here the CDR3 reads CASREGALRNQPQHF. CDR3 nucleotides: TGTGCCAGTAGAGAGGGGGCGTTACGAAATCAGCCCCAGCATTTT.

The chain carries TRBV12-5 and TRBJ1-2; 7 positions agree with TRBD1. The CDR3 extends over 12 amino acids. Germline V gives CDR1 LGHNT, CDR2 FRNRAP. J lost 6 bases, V lost 4 bases, and 2 bases had no gene match. The CDR3 nucleotides read TGTGCTAGTGGTTCACAGGGGCATGGCTACACCTTC. Amino acid sequence: CASGSQGHGYTF.

This clone was counted a single time. The V call is TRBV19, the J call TRBJ1-6; D perhaps matches TRBD1 (5 bases). V gave up 3 bases and J gave up 10 bases, with 13 bases separating them. The CDR3 has 14 residues. Germline V gene lookup returns CDR1 LNHDA and CDR2 SQIVND (reference sequence). CDR3 residues: CASSIMPGGSPLHF. Here the CDR3 DNA reads TGTGCCAGTAGTATTATGCCGGGGGGATCACCCCTCCACTTT.

In its sample, this clone was seen a few times. The V call is TRBV27, the J call TRBJ2-3, with 8 bases lining up with TRBD1. The germline CDR1 and CDR2 sequences are MNHEY and SMNVEV (reference sequence). The CDR3 covers 16 residues. V was clipped by 0 bases and J by 4 bases; unmatched bases: 6. CDR3 residues: CASSLSPGGGADTQYF. The DNA of the CDR3 is TGTGCCAGCAGTTTATCGCCAGGGGGCGGAGCAGATACGCAGTATTTT.

This sequence joins TRBV5-1 and TRBJ2-5; D possibly corresponds to TRBD1 (7 bases). Judging by the DNA end, TRBJ2-7 fits better; the J call may be wrong. The CDR3 spans 15 residues. Germline lookup yields CDR1 SGHRS and CDR2 YFSETQ. CDR3 amino acids: CASSRGGGTTYEQYF. The DNA of the CDR3 is TGCGCCAGCAGCCGAGGGGGCGGGACAACTTACGAGCAGTACTTC.

Only a few counts were recorded for this clone. J is TRBJ2-5 and V is TRBV6-5, with a possible D match to TRBD1 (6 bases). Between the trimmed V and J ends, which lost 6 bases and 11 bases, there was a span of 13 bases. The germline V gene has CDR1 MNHEY and CDR2 SVGAGI. There are 11 residues in the CDR3. The CDR3 coding sequence is TGTGCCAGCAGCGCAGGGGTTGAGCAGTACTTC. Translated: CASSAGVEQYF.

The J gene is TRBJ1-1, the V gene TRBV29-1; 8 bases fit TRBD1. CDR3 length: 13 residues. Germline V gene lookup returns CDR1 SQVTM and CDR2 ANQGSEA. The CDR3 nucleotides are TGCACCAAGGACAGGGAGGGGAGGACTGAAGCTTTCTTT. Its protein is CTKDREGRTEAFF.